This T cell receptor (beta chain) was captured in a study of control samples from healthy donors and cancer patients. Trimming stripped 5 bases from V and 2 bases from J, with 15 bases between. This CDR3 is 15 amino acids long. From germline, CDR1 is SGHNT and CDR2 YYREEE (reference sequence). This clone was observed once. Clones were read by immunoSEQ multiplex PCR, and TCRdb kept only the in-frame ones, dropping some. The profile shows roughly 49,000 clones, 85% to 95% of them singletons. The genes are TRBV5-4 and TRBJ2-3; TRBD2 is a possible D gene (6 bases). The source of this sequence is a man aged 25-45 years with colorectal cancer. Sequencing was done on a sample of PBMCs. CDR3 coding DNA: TGTGCCAGCAGGGGGACTCCAACAATCACAGATACGCAGTATTTT. Translating it yields CASRGTPTITDTQYF.